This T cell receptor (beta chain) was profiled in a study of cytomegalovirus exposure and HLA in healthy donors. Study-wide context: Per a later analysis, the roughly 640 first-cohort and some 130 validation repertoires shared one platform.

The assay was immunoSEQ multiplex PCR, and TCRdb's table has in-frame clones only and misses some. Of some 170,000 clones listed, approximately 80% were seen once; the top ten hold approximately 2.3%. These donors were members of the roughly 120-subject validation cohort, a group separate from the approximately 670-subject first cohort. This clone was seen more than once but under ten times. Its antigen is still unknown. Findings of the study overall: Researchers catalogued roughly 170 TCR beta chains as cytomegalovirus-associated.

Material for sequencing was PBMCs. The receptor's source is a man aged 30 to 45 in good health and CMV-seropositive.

CDR3 sequence (DNA): TGCAGTGCCTATTTTGGAGATACGCAGTATTTT. Its protein is CSAYFGDTQYF. The gene calls are TRBV20-1 and TRBJ2-3; D ambiguous. V was pared by 6 bases and J by 5 bases, with 9 bases between. The CDR3 has 11 amino acids. Germline V lookup: CDR1 DFQATT, CDR2 SNEGSKA (reference sequence).